The clone carrying this T cell receptor beta chain was observed a few times. These data come from a study of response to subunit inactivated influenza vaccine. TCRdb re-analysed the RT-PCR reads in MiXCR, keeping a single row per CDR3 protein. The data hold roughly 160,000 distinct CDR3 sequences, with 11% observed a single time. The V end was cut by 3 bases, the J end by 0 bases, with 18 bases between. The CDR3 is 17 amino acids. The germline CDR1 and CDR2 sequences are SGHRS and YFSETQ. This TCR was sampled from a middle-aged man who received an inactivated influenza vaccine. V and J are TRBV5-1 and TRBJ1-2; D may be TRBD1 (6 bases). The material was non-naive T cells sorted from PBMCs, obtained about 40 days after vaccination. CDR3 nucleotides: TGCGCCAGCAGCTCGGGGGGGACAACTCCAACTAACTATGGCTACACCTTC. Translation gives CASSSGGTTPTNYGYTF.